Listed below are T cell receptor beta chains from one sample, sequenced in a study of T cell responses to AZD1222 COVID-19 vaccine. Here immunoSEQ multiplex PCR was the method, and the copy in TCRdb shows in-frame clones only, minus some. The sample shows 150,000 to 200,000 clones, roughly 92% of them seen only once. Sequences were derived from peripheral blood, sampled 28 days after the second AZD1222 dose. These receptors originate from an adult who received the AZD1222 COVID-19 vaccine. Both conserved end residues are part of each CDR3.

j_gene	v_gene	CDR3aa
TRBJ2-3	TRBV7-2	CASSPTTSTDTQYF
TRBJ1-5	TRBV30	CAWSAAGDQPQHF
TRBJ2-7	TRBV7-7	CASSPSGTSSEQYF
TRBJ2-1	TRBV5-1	CASSLEGSSYNEQFF
TRBJ1-4	TRBV4-3	CASSQVLETNEKLFF
TRBJ1-5	TRBV27	CASSSWTGLPSNQPQHF
TRBJ1-6	TRBV7-9	CASSLSGTNSPLHF
TRBJ2-5	TRBV9	CASSGTGGGETQYF
TRBJ1-2	TRBV28	CASRGGTGVYGYTF
TRBJ1-6	TRBV21-1	CASIGPPTGTVVGNSPLHF
TRBJ1-1	TRBV6-5	CASSSNTGREPEAFF
TRBJ1-6	TRBV6-1	CASSEAQGRNNSPLHF
TRBJ1-1	TRBV2	CASRLNLAGPTPALAFF
TRBJ1-1	TRBV28	CASSGYPPGQGTEAFF
TRBJ1-1	TRBV20-1	CSASMGSTEAFF
TRBJ1-5	TRBV6-5	CASSTWGGASPQHF
TRBJ1-2	TRBV19	CASGPPNYGYTF
TRBJ2-7	TRBV7-9	CASSSWARGRGGAYEQYF
TRBJ1-5	TRBV5-8	CASSVTGNSNQPQHF
TRBJ1-1	TRBV10-1	CASSATQGSTEAFF
TRBJ1-3	TRBV9	CASSVEGAGNTIYF
TRBJ1-4	TRBV6-5	CASTSVEAREKLFF
TRBJ2-2	TRBV3-1/TRBV3-2	CASSLDAVGELFF
TRBJ2-2	TRBV5-6	CASSLVGEVFTGELFF
TRBJ2-3	TRBV19	CASSIPSGGMYTQYF
TRBJ2-7	TRBV27	CASSRPLPPYEQYF
TRBJ2-3	TRBV5-1	CASSPTSGRSTDTQYF